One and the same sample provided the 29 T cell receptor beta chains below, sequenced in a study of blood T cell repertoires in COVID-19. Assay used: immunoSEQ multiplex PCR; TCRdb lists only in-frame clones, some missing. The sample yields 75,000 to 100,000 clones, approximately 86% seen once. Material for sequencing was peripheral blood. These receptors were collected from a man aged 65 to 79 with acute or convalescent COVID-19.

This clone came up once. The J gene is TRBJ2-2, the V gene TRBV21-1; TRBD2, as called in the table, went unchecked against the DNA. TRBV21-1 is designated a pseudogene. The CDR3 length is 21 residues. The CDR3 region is CASSKEPQPPGNVRNTGELFF. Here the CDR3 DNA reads TGTGCCAGCAGCAAAGAACCACAACCTCCCGGGAACGTTAGGAACACCGGGGAGCTGTTTTTT.

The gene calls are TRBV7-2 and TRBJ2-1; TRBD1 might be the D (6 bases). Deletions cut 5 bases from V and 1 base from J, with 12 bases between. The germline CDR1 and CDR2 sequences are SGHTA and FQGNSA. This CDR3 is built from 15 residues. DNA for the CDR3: TGTGCCAGCAGCCCCGACAGGCAGTCCTACAATGAGCAGTTCTTC. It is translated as CASSPDRQSYNEQFF. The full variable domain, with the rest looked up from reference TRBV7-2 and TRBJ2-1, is GAGVSQSPSNKVTEKGKDVELRCDPISGHTALYWYRQSLGQGLEFLIYFQGNSAPDKSGLPSDRFSAERTGGSVSTLTIQRTQQEDSAVYLCASSPDRQSYNEQFFGPGTRLTVL.

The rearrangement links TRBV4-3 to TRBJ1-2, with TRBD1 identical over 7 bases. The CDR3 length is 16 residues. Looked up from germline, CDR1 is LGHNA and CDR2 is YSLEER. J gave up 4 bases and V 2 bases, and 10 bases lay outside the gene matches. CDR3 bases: TGCGCCAGCAGCCAAAATGCGGGACAGCCATCCTATGGCTACACCTTC. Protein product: CASSQNAGQPSYGYTF.

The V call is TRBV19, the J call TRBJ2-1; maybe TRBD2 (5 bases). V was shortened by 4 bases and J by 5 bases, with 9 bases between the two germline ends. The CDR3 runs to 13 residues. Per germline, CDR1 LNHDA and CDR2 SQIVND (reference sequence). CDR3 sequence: CASSSLANNEQFF. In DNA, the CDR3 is TGTGCCAGTAGTAGTCTAGCCAACAATGAGCAGTTCTTC.

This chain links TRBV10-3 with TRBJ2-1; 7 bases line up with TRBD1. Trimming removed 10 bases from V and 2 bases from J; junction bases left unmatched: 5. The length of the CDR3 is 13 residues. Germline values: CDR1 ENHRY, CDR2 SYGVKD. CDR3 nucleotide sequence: TGTGCCAGCCGGGACAGCCCCTACAATGAGCAGTTCTTC. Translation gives CASRDSPYNEQFF.

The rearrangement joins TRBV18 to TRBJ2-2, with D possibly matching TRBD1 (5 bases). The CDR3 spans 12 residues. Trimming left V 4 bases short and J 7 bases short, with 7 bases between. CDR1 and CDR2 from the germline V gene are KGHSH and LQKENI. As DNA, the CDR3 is TGTGCCAGCTCACAGCAGGGCGGGGAGCTGTTTTTT. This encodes CASSQQGGELFF.

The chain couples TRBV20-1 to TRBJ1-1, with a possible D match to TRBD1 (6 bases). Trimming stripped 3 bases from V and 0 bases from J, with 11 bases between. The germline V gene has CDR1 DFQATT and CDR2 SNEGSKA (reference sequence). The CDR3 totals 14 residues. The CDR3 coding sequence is TGCAGTGCTAGTAGGCGACAGGTGAACACTGAAGCTTTCTTT. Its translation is CSASRRQVNTEAFF.

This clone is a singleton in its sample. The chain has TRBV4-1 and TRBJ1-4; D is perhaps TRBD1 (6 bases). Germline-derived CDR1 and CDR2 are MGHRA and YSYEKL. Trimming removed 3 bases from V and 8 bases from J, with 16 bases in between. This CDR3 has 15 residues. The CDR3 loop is CASSQENRVWEKLFF. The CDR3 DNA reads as TGCGCCAGCAGCCAGGAGAACAGGGTTTGGGAAAAACTGTTTTTT.

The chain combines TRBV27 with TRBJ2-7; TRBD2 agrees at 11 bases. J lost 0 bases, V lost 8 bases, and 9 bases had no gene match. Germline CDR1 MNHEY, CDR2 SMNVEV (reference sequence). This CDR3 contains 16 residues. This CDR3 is CASSLAGVGSSYEQYF. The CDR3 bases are TGTGCCAGCTCACTAGCGGGAGTTGGGAGCTCCTACGAGCAGTACTTC.

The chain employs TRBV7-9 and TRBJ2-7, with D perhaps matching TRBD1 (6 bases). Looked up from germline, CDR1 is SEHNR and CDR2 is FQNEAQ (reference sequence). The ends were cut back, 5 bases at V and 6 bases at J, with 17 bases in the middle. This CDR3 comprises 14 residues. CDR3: CASSPVQGIREQYF. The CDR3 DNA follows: TGTGCCAGCAGCCCTGTCCAGGGGATACGCGAGCAGTACTTC.

The CDR3 DNA reads TGTGCCAGCAGCCAAGATGGAGACAGGGGGCGCGGCTACACCTTC. As protein: CASSQDGDRGRGYTF. The chain recombines TRBV3-1 (or the pseudogene TRBV3-2) with TRBJ1-2; 10 bases fit TRBD1. The V gene end was trimmed by 0 bases and the J gene end by 8 bases; junction bases not matched to a gene: 6. The CDR3 has 15 amino acids. Germline CDR1 and CDR2: LGHDT and YNNKEL (reference sequence).

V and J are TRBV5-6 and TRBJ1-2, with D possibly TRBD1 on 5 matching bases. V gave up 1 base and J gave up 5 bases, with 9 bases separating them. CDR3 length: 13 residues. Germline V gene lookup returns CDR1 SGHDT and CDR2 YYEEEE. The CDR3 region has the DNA TGTGCCAGCAGCTTGACAGGTAGTTATGGCTACACCTTC. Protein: CASSLTGSYGYTF.

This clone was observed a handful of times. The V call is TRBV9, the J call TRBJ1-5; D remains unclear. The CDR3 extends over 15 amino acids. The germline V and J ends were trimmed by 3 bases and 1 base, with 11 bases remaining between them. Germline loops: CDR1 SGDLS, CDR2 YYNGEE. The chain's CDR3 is CASSATGESNQPQHF. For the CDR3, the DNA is TGTGCCAGCAGCGCCACTGGGGAGAGCAATCAGCCCCAGCATTTT.

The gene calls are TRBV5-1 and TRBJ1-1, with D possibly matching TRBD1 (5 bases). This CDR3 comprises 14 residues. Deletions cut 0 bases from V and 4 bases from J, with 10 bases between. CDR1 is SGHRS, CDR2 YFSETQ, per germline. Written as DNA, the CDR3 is TGCGCCAGCAGCTTGGGGTCGGGGGGCACTGAAGCTTTCTTT. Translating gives CASSLGSGGTEAFF.

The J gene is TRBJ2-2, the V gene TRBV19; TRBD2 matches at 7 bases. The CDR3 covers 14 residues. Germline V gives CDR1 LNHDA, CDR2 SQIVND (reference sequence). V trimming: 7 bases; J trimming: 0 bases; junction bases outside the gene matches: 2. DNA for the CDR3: TGTGCCAGTATACGGGGGGCGAACACCGGGGAGCTGTTTTTT. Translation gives CASIRGANTGELFF. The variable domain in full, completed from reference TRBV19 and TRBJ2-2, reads DGGITQSPKYLFRKEGQNVTLSCEQNLNHDAMYWYRQDPGQGLRLIYYSQIVNDFQKGDIAEGYSVSREKKESFPLTVTSAQKNPTAFYLCASIRGANTGELFFGEGSRLTVL.

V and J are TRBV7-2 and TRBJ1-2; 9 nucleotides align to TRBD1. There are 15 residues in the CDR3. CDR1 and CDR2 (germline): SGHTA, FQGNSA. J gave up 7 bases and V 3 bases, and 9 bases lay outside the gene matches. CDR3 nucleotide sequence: TGTGCCAGCAGCTTGATGGACAGGGGAATTGGTGGCTACACCTTC. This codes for CASSLMDRGIGGYTF.

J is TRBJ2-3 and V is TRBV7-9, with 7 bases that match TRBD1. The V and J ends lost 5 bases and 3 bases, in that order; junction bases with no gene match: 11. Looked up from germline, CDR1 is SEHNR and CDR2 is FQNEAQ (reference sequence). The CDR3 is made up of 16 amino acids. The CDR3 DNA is TGTGCCAGCAGCAAAACCGGGACAGCTGGAACAGATACGCAGTATTTT. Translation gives CASSKTGTAGTDTQYF.

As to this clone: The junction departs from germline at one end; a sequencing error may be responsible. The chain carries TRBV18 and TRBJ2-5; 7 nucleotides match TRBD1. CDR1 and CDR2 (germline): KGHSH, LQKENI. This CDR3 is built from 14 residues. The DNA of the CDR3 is TGTGCCAGCTCATTCGGGACAGCTAGAGAGGCCCAGTACTTC. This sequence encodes CASSFGTAREAQYF.

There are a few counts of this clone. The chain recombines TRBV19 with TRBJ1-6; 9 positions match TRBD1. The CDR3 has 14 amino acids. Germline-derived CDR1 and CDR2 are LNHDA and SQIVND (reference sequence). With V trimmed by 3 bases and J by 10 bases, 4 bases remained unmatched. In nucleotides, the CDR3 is TGTGCCAGTAGTATGGACAGGGGAACGTCACCCCTCCACTTT. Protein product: CASSMDRGTSPLHF.

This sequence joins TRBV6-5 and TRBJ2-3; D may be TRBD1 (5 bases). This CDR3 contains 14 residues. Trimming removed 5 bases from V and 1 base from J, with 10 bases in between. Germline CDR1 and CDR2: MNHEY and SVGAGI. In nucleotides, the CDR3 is TGTGCCAGCAGTAAGGGGCGAGGCACAGATACGCAGTATTTT. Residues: CASSKGRGTDTQYF.

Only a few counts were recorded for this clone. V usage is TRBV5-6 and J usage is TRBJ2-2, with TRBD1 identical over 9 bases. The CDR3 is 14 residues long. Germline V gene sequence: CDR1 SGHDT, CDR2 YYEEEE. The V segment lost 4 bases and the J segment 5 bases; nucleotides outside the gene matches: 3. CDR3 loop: CASSIGQGTGELFF. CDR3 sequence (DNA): TGTGCCAGCAGCATAGGACAGGGGACCGGGGAGCTGTTTTTT.

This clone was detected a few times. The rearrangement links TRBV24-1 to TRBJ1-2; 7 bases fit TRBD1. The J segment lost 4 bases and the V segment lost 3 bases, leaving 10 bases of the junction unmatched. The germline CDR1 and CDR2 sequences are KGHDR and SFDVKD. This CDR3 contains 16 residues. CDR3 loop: CATSDAQGKGSYGYTF. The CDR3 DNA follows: TGTGCCACCAGTGATGCACAGGGGAAGGGAAGCTATGGCTACACCTTC.

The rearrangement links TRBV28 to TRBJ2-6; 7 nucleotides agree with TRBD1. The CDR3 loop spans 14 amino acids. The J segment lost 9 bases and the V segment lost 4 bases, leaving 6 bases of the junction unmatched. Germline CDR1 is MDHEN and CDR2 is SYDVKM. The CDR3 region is CASSSEQGYNVLTF. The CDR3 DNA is TGTGCCAGCAGTTCAGAACAGGGGTACAACGTCCTGACTTTC.

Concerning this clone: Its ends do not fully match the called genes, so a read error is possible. CDR3 loop: CASSLAFSSYNEQFF. In DNA, the CDR3 is TGTGCCAGCAGTTTAGCGTTTAGCTCCTACAATGAGCAGTTCTTC. The rearrangement uses TRBV7-9 and TRBJ2-1, with a possible D match to TRBD2 (5 bases). Germline values: CDR1 SEHNR, CDR2 FQNEAQ (reference sequence). The length of the CDR3 is 15 residues. The full variable domain, in which reference TRBV7-9 and TRBJ2-1 provide the parts outside the CDR3, is DTGVSQNPRHKITKRGQNVTFRCDPISEHNRLYWYRQTLGQGPEFLTYFQNEAQLEKSRLLSDRFSAERPKGSFSTLEIQRTEQGDSAMYLCASSLAFSSYNEQFFGPGTRLTVL.

The CDR3 DNA sequence: TGTGCCAGCAGTGACAGATTTTCCAATCAGCCCCAGCATTTT. It codes for CASSDRFSNQPQHF. V and J are TRBV2 and TRBJ1-5; no firm D call. The CDR3 has 14 amino acids. CDR1 is SNHLY and CDR2 is FYNNEI in the germline V gene. V was pared by 3 bases and J by 3 bases, with 9 bases between.

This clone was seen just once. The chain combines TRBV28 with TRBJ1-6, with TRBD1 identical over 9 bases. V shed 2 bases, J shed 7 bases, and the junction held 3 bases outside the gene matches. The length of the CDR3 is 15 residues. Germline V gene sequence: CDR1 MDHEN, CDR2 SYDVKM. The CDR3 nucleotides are TGTGCCAGCAGTTTACGGGACAGGGTGAATTCACCCCTCCACTTT. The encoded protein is CASSLRDRVNSPLHF.

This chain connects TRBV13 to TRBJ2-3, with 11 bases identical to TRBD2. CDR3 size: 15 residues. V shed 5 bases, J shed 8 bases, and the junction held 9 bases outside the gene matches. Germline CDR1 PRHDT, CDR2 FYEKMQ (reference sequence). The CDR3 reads CASSPTSGRLGTQYF. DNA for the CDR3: TGTGCCAGCAGCCCTACTAGCGGGAGATTGGGTACGCAGTATTTT.

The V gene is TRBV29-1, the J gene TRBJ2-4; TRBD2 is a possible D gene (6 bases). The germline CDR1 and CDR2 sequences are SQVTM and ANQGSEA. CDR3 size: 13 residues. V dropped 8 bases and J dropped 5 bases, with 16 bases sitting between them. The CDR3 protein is CSFLSAGENIQYF. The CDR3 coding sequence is TGCAGCTTTCTGTCAGCGGGCGAAAACATTCAGTACTTC. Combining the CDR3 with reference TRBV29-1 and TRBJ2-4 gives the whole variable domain SAVISQKPSRDICQRGTSLTIQCQVDSQVTMMFWYRQQPGQSLTLIATANQGSEATYESGFVIDKFPISRPNLTFSTLTVSNMSPEDSSIYLCSFLSAGENIQYFGAGTRLSVL.

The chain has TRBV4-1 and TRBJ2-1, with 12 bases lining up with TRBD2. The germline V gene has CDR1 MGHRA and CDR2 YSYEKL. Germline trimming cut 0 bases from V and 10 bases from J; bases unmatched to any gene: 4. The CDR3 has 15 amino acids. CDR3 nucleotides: TGCGCCAGCAGCCAAGATGGCCTAGCGGGAGGGGAGCAGTTCTTC. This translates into CASSQDGLAGGEQFF.